A selection of T cell receptor beta chains follows, all from one sample in a study of neoadjuvant anti-PD-1 for oral cavity cancer. Only in-frame clones appear in the TCRdb table, and some are missing; sequencing was by immunoSEQ multiplex PCR. The profile shows about 14,000 clones, 65% to 85% of them singletons. The sequences come from PBMCs, collected after nivolumab (anti-PD-1) treatment. These receptor sequences come from a person aged 35 to 85 with oral cavity squamous cell carcinoma. Both conserved end residues are part of each CDR3. Fields, in order: D gene, J gene, V gene, clone size, CDR3 DNA, CDR3 protein. D genes are given only for firm matches. Where a row states a size, it is once, few, many or the class of an expanded clone; other rows omit it.

TRBD1	TRBJ1-5	TRBV4-1	.	TGCGCCAGCAGCCAGACAGGGGGCGAGGTCCGTCAGCCCCAGCATTTT	CASSQTGGEVRQPQHF
TRBD1	TRBJ1-2	TRBV5-1	.	TGCGCCAGCAGACCGGGACAGGGAAACTATGGCTACACCTTC	CASRPGQGNYGYTF
.	TRBJ2-7	TRBV4-1	.	TGCGCCAGCAGCCAAGGCCCCTACAGTAATTACGAGCAGTACTTC	CASSQGPYSNYEQYF
TRBD1	TRBJ2-7	TRBV11-2	.	TGTGCCAGCAGCTTCCGACAGGGTCCGAGGTACTTC	CASSFRQGPRYF
TRBD1	TRBJ1-1	TRBV5-1	few	TGCGCCAGCAGCTGGGACAGATTGAACACTGAAGCTTTCTTT	CASSWDRLNTEAFF
.	TRBJ1-1	TRBV11-3	.	TGTGCCAGCAGCTTCGGCGAGAGAACTGAAGCTTTCTTT	CASSFGERTEAFF
TRBD1	TRBJ2-1	TRBV2	.	TGTGCCAGCAGGACGGACAGGTCGAATGAGCAGTTCTTC	CASRTDRSNEQFF
.	TRBJ2-1	TRBV6-1	.	TGTGCCAGCAGAATAGGGAATGAGCAGTTCTTC	CASRIGNEQFF
TRBD1	TRBJ1-2	TRBV29-1	few	TGCAGCGTTGCCGGGACAGGCCCAACTATGTATGGCTACACCTTC	CSVAGTGPTMYGYTF
TRBD1	TRBJ2-7	TRBV15	.	TGTGCCACCGTAGGAACTACAGGGGACTCCTACGAGCAGTACTTC	CATVGTTGDSYEQYF
.	TRBJ2-7	TRBV7-7	.	TGTGCTAGCAGCTTAAATGCAGGGGCAGCAGAGCAGTACTTC	CASSLNAGAAEQYF
TRBD2	TRBJ2-7	TRBV6-5	.	TGTGCCAGCAGAATACTAGCGGGAGGGCCCGGGGAGCAGTACTTC	CASRILAGGPGEQYF
.	TRBJ2-1	TRBV27	.	TGTGCCAGCAGTGTAGGCAGCGTCTACAATGAGCAGTTCTTC	CASSVGSVYNEQFF
TRBD1	TRBJ1-4	TRBV5-1	.	TGCGCCAGCAGCGTAAACAGGGGGCAAGGGGAAAAACTGTTTTTT	CASSVNRGQGEKLFF
.	TRBJ2-5	TRBV18	few	TGTGCCAGCTCACCAAGGCGGTTAGAGACCCAGTACTTC	CASSPRRLETQYF
.	TRBJ1-5	TRBV6-1	.	TGTGCCAGCAGTGACGGCTATAGCAATCAGCCCCAGCATTTT	CASSDGYSNQPQHF
.	TRBJ2-3	TRBV7-9	.	TGTGCCAGCAGCTTAGCGCAGGGGAGGTGGGATACGCAGTATTTT	CASSLAQGRWDTQYF
TRBD1	TRBJ1-5	TRBV27	.	TGTGCCAGCAGCCCGGACAGGGGAAATCAGCCCCAGCATTTT	CASSPDRGNQPQHF
.	TRBJ1-1	TRBV11-2	few	TGTGCCAGCAGCTCTCAAGAGAACACTGAAGCTTTCTTT	CASSSQENTEAFF
.	TRBJ1-1	TRBV7-9	few	TGTGCCAGCAGCTGGAGAGGCAGAAAGAACACTGAAGCTTTCTTT	CASSWRGRKNTEAFF
TRBD2	TRBJ2-7	TRBV9	.	TGTGCCAGCAGCGCGGGACTAGCTGACGAGCAGTACTTC	CASSAGLADEQYF
TRBD2	TRBJ2-1	TRBV13	.	TGTGCCAGCAGCCGCACCCCTCTTAGCGGGAGCTCCTACAATGAGCAGTTCTTC	CASSRTPLSGSSYNEQFF
TRBD2	TRBJ2-3	TRBV2	once	TGTGCCAGCAGTGAAGGCTTTTGGCGGGGGGGCAGCACAGATACGCAGTATTTT	CASSEGFWRGGSTDTQYF
.	TRBJ1-2	TRBV6-1	.	TGTGCCAGCAGTGCCCAAAAGGGCTACACCTTC	CASSAQKGYTF
.	TRBJ2-3	TRBV4-1	.	TGCGCCAGCAGCCAGGCGATACAGGGAACAGATACGCAGTATTTT	CASSQAIQGTDTQYF
.	TRBJ1-2	TRBV27	.	TGTGCCAGCAGTTTATCTACCCTGACAAATGGCTACACCTTC	CASSLSTLTNGYTF
.	TRBJ1-1	TRBV28	.	TGTGCCAGCAGTTTGGGTTACACTGAAGCTTTCTTT	CASSLGYTEAFF
.	TRBJ1-2	TRBV13	.	TGTGCCAGCAGCCCGGACGGGGAGTCCTGGCTGAACCTCGCGTATGGCTACACCTTC	CASSPDGESWLNLAYGYTF
TRBD1	TRBJ1-2	TRBV27	few	TGTGCCAGCAGTCCCCGGACAGGGGGCCGTAACTATGGCTACACCTTC	CASSPRTGGRNYGYTF
.	TRBJ1-5	TRBV9	few	TGTGCCAGCAGCGTAGGGACCGGGGATCAGCCCCAGCATTTT	CASSVGTGDQPQHF
.	TRBJ1-5	TRBV19	.	TGTGCCAGTAGTATAGAACAGGAGTGGTCTCAGCCCCAGCATTTT	CASSIEQEWSQPQHF
TRBD1	TRBJ1-3	TRBV30	.	TGTGCCGGAGCTCTTGCAGGGGGCGGTGGAAACACCATATATTTT	CAGALAGGGGNTIYF
.	TRBJ2-3	TRBV25-1	.	TGTGCCAGCAGTGAGAGACACCCGATTAGCACAGATACGCAGTATTTT	CASSERHPISTDTQYF
TRBD1	TRBJ1-2	TRBV20-1	.	TGCAGTGCATCTGACAGGGTTGGCTACACCTTC	CSASDRVGYTF
TRBD2	TRBJ2-3	TRBV13	.	TGTGCCAGCAGCCCCCGGCTAGCGGAATTACTTAGCACAGATACGCAGTATTTT	CASSPRLAELLSTDTQYF
.	TRBJ1-4	TRBV9	.	TGTGCCAGCAGCGTAGAAGGGCATGGGTCAACCCCGCCAAAACTGTTTTTT	CASSVEGHGSTPPKLFF
.	TRBJ2-7	TRBV7-2	once	TGTGCCAGCAGCTTTGTGGAGGGCTACGAGCAGTACTTC	CASSFVEGYEQYF
.	TRBJ1-2	TRBV5-4	.	TGTGCCAGCAGCCTATCGACAGGAACTAACTATGGCTACACCTTC	CASSLSTGTNYGYTF
.	TRBJ1-2	TRBV30	.	TGTGCCTGGAGTGTCAGGGTCCTCTATGGCTACACCTTC	CAWSVRVLYGYTF
.	TRBJ1-5	TRBV19	.	TGTGCCAGTAGTAACAGCGTGGGCAATCAGCCCCAGCATTTT	CASSNSVGNQPQHF
.	TRBJ1-2	TRBV14	.	TGTGCCAGCAGCCAAGGATTACGGACACGCTATGGCTACACCTTC	CASSQGLRTRYGYTF
.	TRBJ2-5	TRBV30	few	TGTGCCTGGAGTGTAAAGGGAAGGGAGACCCAGTACTTC	CAWSVKGRETQYF
TRBD2	TRBJ2-3	TRBV10-1	.	TGCGCCAGCAGTGTGCTAGCGGGAACCACAGATACGCAGTATTTT	CASSVLAGTTDTQYF
.	TRBJ1-4	TRBV4-1	.	TGCGCCAGCCGTTACTCGACAGATAAAGATGAAAAACTGTTTTTT	CASRYSTDKDEKLFF
.	TRBJ2-1	TRBV2	.	TGTGCCAGCAGTGAAGACGCCTCCTACAATGAGCAGTTCTTC	CASSEDASYNEQFF
TRBD1	TRBJ2-1	TRBV7-7	few	TGTGCTAGCAGTGGACAGGGAGGCAATGAGCAGTTCTTC	CASSGQGGNEQFF
TRBD1	TRBJ1-6	TRBV5-1	.	TGCGCCAGCAGCTTGGACGGACAGGGGAATTCACCCCTCCACTTT	CASSLDGQGNSPLHF
.	TRBJ2-7	TRBV12-5	.	TGTGCTAGCACAGGGACTCCGTGGCAGCAGTACTTC	CASTGTPWQQYF
.	TRBJ1-1	TRBV4-1	.	TGCGCCAGCAGCCAGTACGGGTGGGACACTGAAGCTTTCTTT	CASSQYGWDTEAFF
.	TRBJ2-1	TRBV7-8	.	TGTGCCAGCAGCTTAGCATTTTTGGACTCCTACAATGAGCAGTTCTTC	CASSLAFLDSYNEQFF
.	TRBJ2-5	TRBV21-1	.	TGTGCCAGCAGCACAGAAAGAGCGCGGCCCCAAGAGACCCAGTACTTC	CASSTERARPQETQYF